The rows below give T cell receptor beta chains drawn from one sample of a study of OX40 agonist ivuxolimab in advanced cancers. Some clones are missing from TCRdb's copy, which holds only in-frame ones; the method was immunoSEQ multiplex PCR. The sample has about 17,000 clones; approximately 85% are singletons. Here the sequenced sample was CD4+ or CD8+ T cells sorted from blood, taken in a trial of the OX40 agonist ivuxolimab. The receptors come from an adult with an advanced solid tumor such as melanoma, head and neck, liver or kidney cancer. The CDR3 runs from the conserved cysteine through the conserved F or W. The D gene is left open where the match is weak. Some rows have no size entry. The others give once, few or many, or a class for an expanded clone.

CDR3aa: CASSLEGRPISGANVLTF
CDR3nt: TGTGCCAGCAGCTTGGAGGGGCGGCCCATCTCTGGGGCCAACGTCCTGACTTTC
j_gene: TRBJ2-6
abundance: -
d_gene: -
v_gene: TRBV13

CDR3aa: CASRDFEQETQYF
CDR3nt: TGTGCCAGCAGGGACTTCGAGCAAGAGACCCAGTACTTC
j_gene: TRBJ2-5
abundance: few
d_gene: -
v_gene: TRBV27

CDR3aa: CASSLGNEQYF
CDR3nt: TGTGCCAGCAGCTTAGGGAACGAGCAGTACTTC
j_gene: TRBJ2-7
abundance: -
d_gene: -
v_gene: TRBV7-9

CDR3aa: CASSATSGSVYEQYF
CDR3nt: TGTGCCAGCAGCGCTACTAGCGGGAGCGTCTACGAGCAGTACTTC
j_gene: TRBJ2-7
abundance: -
d_gene: TRBD2
v_gene: TRBV28

CDR3aa: CASSGTGIWNTEAFF
CDR3nt: TGTGCCAGCAGTGGGACAGGGATTTGGAACACTGAAGCTTTCTTT
j_gene: TRBJ1-1
abundance: -
d_gene: TRBD1
v_gene: TRBV2

CDR3aa: CASSQGLENTEAFF
CDR3nt: TGCGCCAGCAGCCAAGGTCTGGAGAACACTGAAGCTTTCTTT
j_gene: TRBJ1-1
abundance: few
d_gene: -
v_gene: TRBV4-1

CDR3aa: CASSPRPDEKLFF
CDR3nt: TGTGCCAGCAGCCCCAGGCCAGATGAAAAACTGTTTTTT
j_gene: TRBJ1-4
abundance: -
d_gene: -
v_gene: TRBV5-4

CDR3aa: CASSPLAAYEQYF
CDR3nt: TGTGCCAGCAGCCCCCTAGCGGCCTACGAGCAGTACTTC
j_gene: TRBJ2-7
abundance: -
d_gene: TRBD2
v_gene: TRBV7-9

CDR3aa: CASSYATAYEQYF
CDR3nt: TGTGCCAGCAGTTACGCGACAGCCTACGAGCAGTACTTC
j_gene: TRBJ2-7
abundance: once
d_gene: -
v_gene: TRBV5-4

CDR3aa: CASRSSTGTYGYTF
CDR3nt: TGTGCCAGCCGCTCATCGACGGGGACCTATGGCTACACCTTC
j_gene: TRBJ1-2
abundance: -
d_gene: -
v_gene: TRBV6-5

CDR3aa: CASRAGGGNEQFF
CDR3nt: TGTGCCAGCCGAGCGGGAGGAGGGAATGAGCAGTTCTTC
j_gene: TRBJ2-1
abundance: -
d_gene: TRBD2
v_gene: TRBV6-5

CDR3aa: CASSYRSGENIQYF
CDR3nt: TGTGCCAGCAGTTACAGGAGCGGAGAAAACATTCAGTACTTC
j_gene: TRBJ2-4
abundance: -
d_gene: -
v_gene: TRBV6-6

CDR3aa: CASSARQVNTEAFF
CDR3nt: TGTGCCAGCAGCGCCAGACAGGTGAACACTGAAGCTTTCTTT
j_gene: TRBJ1-1
abundance: -
d_gene: -
v_gene: TRBV7-8

CDR3aa: CASSLVSPSGLGYNEQFF
CDR3nt: TGTGCCAGCAGCTTAGTTAGCCCTAGCGGATTGGGCTACAATGAGCAGTTCTTC
j_gene: TRBJ2-1
abundance: -
d_gene: TRBD2
v_gene: TRBV13

CDR3aa: CATQNYNEQFF
CDR3nt: TGTGCCACCCAAAACTACAATGAGCAGTTCTTC
j_gene: TRBJ2-1
abundance: -
d_gene: -
v_gene: TRBV19

CDR3aa: CASSIGPGGSNQPQHF
CDR3nt: TGTGCCAGTAGTATAGGGCCAGGGGGGAGCAATCAGCCCCAGCATTTT
j_gene: TRBJ1-5
abundance: -
d_gene: TRBD1
v_gene: TRBV19

CDR3aa: CASSLGLAGYNEQFF
CDR3nt: TGTGCCAGCAGCTTGGGACTAGCGGGCTACAATGAGCAGTTCTTC
j_gene: TRBJ2-1
abundance: -
d_gene: TRBD2
v_gene: TRBV11-1

CDR3aa: CASSEGTWTNEKLFF
CDR3nt: TGTGCCAGCAGTGAAGGGACATGGACTAATGAAAAACTGTTTTTT
j_gene: TRBJ1-4
abundance: -
d_gene: -
v_gene: TRBV2

CDR3aa: CASSEPRGGGLEKLFF
CDR3nt: TGCGCCAGCAGTGAGCCCCGAGGGGGGGGGTTGGAAAAACTGTTTTTT
j_gene: TRBJ1-4
abundance: -
d_gene: -
v_gene: TRBV10-2

CDR3aa: CASSLASGTQETQYF
CDR3nt: TGTGCCAGCAGTTTGGCTAGCGGAACCCAAGAGACCCAGTACTTC
j_gene: TRBJ2-5
abundance: -
d_gene: TRBD2
v_gene: TRBV28

CDR3aa: CASSQVAGSRYNEQFF
CDR3nt: TGCGCCAGCAGCCAGGTAGCGGGATCTCGGTACAATGAGCAGTTCTTC
j_gene: TRBJ2-1
abundance: -
d_gene: TRBD2
v_gene: TRBV4-3

CDR3aa: CASSEGGRSEAFF
CDR3nt: TGTGCCAGCAGCGAAGGGGGTCGGAGTGAAGCTTTCTTT
j_gene: TRBJ1-1
abundance: -
d_gene: -
v_gene: TRBV7-9

CDR3aa: CASSSTPGQEGRIQYF
CDR3nt: TGTGCCAGCAGCTCAACGCCGGGACAGGAGGGACGGATTCAGTACTTC
j_gene: TRBJ2-4
abundance: -
d_gene: TRBD1
v_gene: TRBV5-6

CDR3aa: CASSLTTSSYNEQFF
CDR3nt: TGTGCCAGCAGTCTTACGACTAGCTCCTACAATGAGCAGTTCTTC
j_gene: TRBJ2-1
abundance: -
d_gene: -
v_gene: TRBV27

CDR3aa: CSARRNEQFF
CDR3nt: TGCAGTGCTAGGAGGAATGAGCAGTTCTTC
j_gene: TRBJ2-1
abundance: -
d_gene: -
v_gene: TRBV20-1

CDR3aa: CASSFFLAVSSYNEQFF
CDR3nt: TGTGCCAGCAGCTTCTTCCTGGCGGTGAGCTCCTACAATGAGCAGTTCTTC
j_gene: TRBJ2-1
abundance: -
d_gene: -
v_gene: TRBV11-2

CDR3aa: CASSRYDRGPYEQYF
CDR3nt: TGTGCCAGCAGCCGCTACGACAGGGGCCCCTACGAGCAGTACTTC
j_gene: TRBJ2-7
abundance: -
d_gene: TRBD1
v_gene: TRBV28

CDR3aa: CASSLAEAGTYNEQFF
CDR3nt: TGTGCCAGCAGCTTAGCAGAGGCGGGAACCTACAATGAGCAGTTCTTC
j_gene: TRBJ2-1
abundance: -
d_gene: -
v_gene: TRBV7-6

CDR3aa: CASTPRPAHAQYF
CDR3nt: TGTGCCAGCACCCCAAGACCGGCACATGCGCAGTATTTT
j_gene: TRBJ2-3
abundance: -
d_gene: -
v_gene: TRBV21-1

CDR3aa: CASSLGVGQGYGYTF
CDR3nt: TGTGCCAGCAGCTTAGGAGTAGGGCAGGGGTATGGCTACACCTTC
j_gene: TRBJ1-2
abundance: -
d_gene: -
v_gene: TRBV13

CDR3aa: CASSFRPGTGDKFSTDTQYF
CDR3nt: TGTGCCAGCAGTTTCCGACCTGGCACAGGGGATAAGTTTAGCACAGATACGCAGTATTTT
j_gene: TRBJ2-3
abundance: -
d_gene: TRBD1
v_gene: TRBV28

CDR3aa: CASSRPSASTDTQYF
CDR3nt: TGTGCCAGCAGCCGACCTAGCGCTAGCACAGATACGCAGTATTTT
j_gene: TRBJ2-3
abundance: -
d_gene: -
v_gene: TRBV11-2

CDR3aa: CASSEYFSSQGAREQYF
CDR3nt: TGTGCCAGCAGTGAATATTTTAGTTCACAGGGGGCGAGAGAGCAGTACTTC
j_gene: TRBJ2-7
abundance: -
d_gene: TRBD1
v_gene: TRBV25-1

CDR3aa: CASSPDRLAGIYEQYF
CDR3nt: TGTGCCAGCAGCCCGGATCGACTAGCGGGGATTTACGAGCAGTACTTC
j_gene: TRBJ2-7
abundance: -
d_gene: TRBD2
v_gene: TRBV11-3

CDR3aa: CASSAGRFSGNTIYF
CDR3nt: TGTGCCAGCAGCGCCGGACGGTTCTCTGGAAACACCATATATTTT
j_gene: TRBJ1-3
abundance: -
d_gene: -
v_gene: TRBV11-2

CDR3aa: CASSELGGRSSYEQYF
CDR3nt: TGTGCCAGCAGTGAATTGGGCGGGAGGAGCTCCTACGAGCAGTACTTC
j_gene: TRBJ2-7
abundance: -
d_gene: TRBD2
v_gene: TRBV2

CDR3aa: CASSSWGSGNQPQHF
CDR3nt: TGTGCCAGTAGCTCATGGGGCTCGGGCAATCAGCCCCAGCATTTT
j_gene: TRBJ1-5
abundance: -
d_gene: -
v_gene: TRBV19

CDR3aa: CASSFPGAGGGTDTQYF
CDR3nt: TGTGCCAGCAGCTTCCCGGGGGCGGGAGGGGGCACAGATACGCAGTATTTT
j_gene: TRBJ2-3
abundance: -
d_gene: TRBD2
v_gene: TRBV11-3

CDR3aa: CASMDNSYEQYF
CDR3nt: TGTGCCAGCATGGACAACTCCTACGAGCAGTACTTC
j_gene: TRBJ2-7
abundance: once
d_gene: -
v_gene: TRBV27

CDR3aa: CASRTRLQSWGNEQYF
CDR3nt: TGTGCCAGCAGAACGCGACTCCAGAGTTGGGGTAACGAGCAGTACTTC
j_gene: TRBJ2-7
abundance: -
d_gene: -
v_gene: TRBV7-2

CDR3aa: CASSFGSWVEQYF
CDR3nt: TGTGCCAGCAGCTTTGGATCGTGGGTGGAGCAGTACTTC
j_gene: TRBJ2-7
abundance: -
d_gene: -
v_gene: TRBV7-8

CDR3aa: CASTREGQFF
CDR3nt: TGTGCCAGCACCCGAGAGGGGCAGTTCTTC
j_gene: TRBJ2-1
abundance: -
d_gene: -
v_gene: TRBV2

CDR3aa: CSVEEGSGTVRFF
CDR3nt: TGCAGCGTTGAAGAAGGATCCGGGACAGTGCGGTTCTTC
j_gene: TRBJ2-1
abundance: -
d_gene: TRBD1
v_gene: TRBV29-1

CDR3aa: CASSYGTGTEQFF
CDR3nt: TGTGCCAGCAGTTACGGTACCGGGACAGAGCAGTTCTTC
j_gene: TRBJ2-1
abundance: -
d_gene: -
v_gene: TRBV6-5

CDR3aa: CASSPGEGGKLFF
CDR3nt: TGTGCCAGCAGTCCCGGGGAGGGTGGAAAACTGTTTTTT
j_gene: TRBJ1-4
abundance: -
d_gene: -
v_gene: TRBV7-9

CDR3aa: CASSGDRGLETQYF
CDR3nt: TGTGCCAGCAGCGGAGACAGGGGGCTAGAGACCCAGTACTTC
j_gene: TRBJ2-5
abundance: few
d_gene: TRBD1
v_gene: TRBV7-9

CDR3aa: CASSSQGVRETQYF
CDR3nt: TGTGCCAGCTCATCCCAGGGGGTCCGAGAGACCCAGTACTTC
j_gene: TRBJ2-5
abundance: -
d_gene: TRBD1
v_gene: TRBV18

CDR3aa: CSVEDGSRAQYF
CDR3nt: TGCAGCGTTGAAGACGGCTCTCGGGCCCAGTACTTC
j_gene: TRBJ2-5
abundance: -
d_gene: -
v_gene: TRBV29-1

CDR3aa: CASRKDGLGNTIYF
CDR3nt: TGTGCCAGCAGGAAGGACGGCCTGGGAAACACCATATATTTT
j_gene: TRBJ1-3
abundance: -
d_gene: -
v_gene: TRBV2

CDR3aa: CSVPIDRVGGYTF
CDR3nt: TGCAGCGTGCCCATCGACAGGGTGGGTGGCTACACCTTC
j_gene: TRBJ1-2
abundance: -
d_gene: TRBD1
v_gene: TRBV29-1